Each of the 7 T cell receptor beta chains below was sequenced from the same sample in a study of control samples from healthy donors and cancer patients. Assay: immunoSEQ multiplex PCR; the TCRdb copy retains only in-frame clones and omits some. The data hold about 170,000 clones, with roughly 89% observed a single time. Material: blood. The receptors come from a woman between 25 and 40 years old in good health.

The CDR3 sequence: CASSYQGSSTYEQYF. CDR3 in DNA: TGTGCCAGCAGTTACCAAGGCAGTTCAACCTACGAGCAGTACTTC. V is TRBV6-6 and J is TRBJ2-7; D call uncertain. Germline CDR1 is MNHNY and CDR2 is SVGAGI (reference sequence). This CDR3 contains 15 residues. V dropped 2 bases and J dropped 2 bases, with 13 bases sitting between them.

This rearrangement joins TRBV18 to TRBJ1-4, with 9 nucleotides matching TRBD1. J gave up 3 bases and V 4 bases, and 0 bases lay outside the gene matches. CDR1 and CDR2 (germline): KGHSH, LQKENI. This CDR3 is 14 amino acids long. The CDR3 DNA is TGTGCCAGCTCACGGGACAGGGCTAATGAAAAACTGTTTTTT. Translating it yields CASSRDRANEKLFF.

V usage is TRBV3-1 (or the pseudogene TRBV3-2) and J usage is TRBJ2-3; 12 bases line up with TRBD2. J lost 1 base, V lost 4 bases, and 0 bases had no gene match. The CDR3 is 15 amino acids. CDR1 is LGHDT, CDR2 YNNKEL, per germline (reference sequence). The CDR3 loop is CASSRLAGGTDTQYF. CDR3 nucleotide sequence: TGTGCCAGCAGCCGACTAGCGGGGGGCACAGATACGCAGTATTTT.

The rearrangement uses TRBV19 and TRBJ1-5; weak D call: TRBD1 (6 bases). Germline CDR1 reads LNHDA; CDR2 reads SQIVND (reference sequence). The V end was cut by 6 bases, the J end by 4 bases, with 10 bases between. The length of the CDR3 is 13 residues. The CDR3 region has the DNA TGTGCCAGTAGCCACAGGGAGAATCAGCCCCAGCATTTT. Translating it yields CASSHRENQPQHF.

The chain employs TRBV28 and TRBJ2-1, with 9 positions matching TRBD1. The CDR3 loop spans 15 amino acids. In germline, CDR1 is MDHEN, CDR2 SYDVKM. The J segment lost 3 bases and the V segment lost 6 bases, leaving 6 bases of the junction unmatched. CDR3 amino acids: CASRGTGPYYNEQFF. The CDR3 DNA reads TGTGCCAGCAGGGGGACAGGGCCTTACTACAATGAGCAGTTCTTC. Complete variable domain (other parts from reference TRBV28 and TRBJ2-1): DVKVTQSSRYLVKRTGEKVFLECVQDMDHENMFWYRQDPGLGLRLIYFSYDVKMKEKGDIPEGYSVSREKKERFSLILESASTNQTSMYLCASRGTGPYYNEQFFGPGTRLTVL.

The chain recombines TRBV7-2 with TRBJ1-2; D unclear. The germline CDR1 and CDR2 sequences are SGHTA and FQGNSA. The CDR3 loop spans 11 amino acids. The ends were cut back, 5 bases at V and 4 bases at J, with 5 bases in the middle. CDR3 residues: CASSPSYGYTF. Written as DNA, the CDR3 is TGTGCCAGCAGCCCCTCCTATGGCTACACCTTC.

CDR3 nucleotide sequence: TGCAGTGCTAGTTCTGGGTATACCGGGGAGCTGTTTTTT. It translates to CSASSGYTGELFF. The J gene is TRBJ2-2, the V gene TRBV20-1; D uncertain. Germline-derived CDR1 and CDR2 are DFQATT and SNEGSKA (reference sequence). The V end lost 3 bases, the J end lost 5 bases, and 10 bases lay between the germline ends. The CDR3 extends over 13 amino acids.